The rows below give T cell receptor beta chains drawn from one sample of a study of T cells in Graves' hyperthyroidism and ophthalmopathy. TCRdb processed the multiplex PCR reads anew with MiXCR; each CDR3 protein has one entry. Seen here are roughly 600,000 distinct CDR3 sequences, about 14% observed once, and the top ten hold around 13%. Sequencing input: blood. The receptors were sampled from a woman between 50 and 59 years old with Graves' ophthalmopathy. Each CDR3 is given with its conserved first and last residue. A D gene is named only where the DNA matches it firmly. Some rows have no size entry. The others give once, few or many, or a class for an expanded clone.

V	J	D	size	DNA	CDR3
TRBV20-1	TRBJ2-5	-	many	TGCAGTGCTGGGGTTCTGGAGACCCAGTACTTC	CSAGVLETQYF
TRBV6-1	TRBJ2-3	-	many	TGTGCCAGCAGTGAGGGACGGCTCACAGATACGCAGTATTTT	CASSEGRLTDTQYF
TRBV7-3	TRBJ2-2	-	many	TGTGCCAGCAGCCCTGGACACTTGAACACCGGGGAGCTGTTTTTT	CASSPGHLNTGELFF
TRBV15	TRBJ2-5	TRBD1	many	TGTGCCACCAGCAGATGGGACAGGAAAAAAGGGGAGACCCAGTACTTC	CATSRWDRKKGETQYF
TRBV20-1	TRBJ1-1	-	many	TGCAGTGCTAGAGATCAACAGCTCACTGAAGCTTTCTTT	CSARDQQLTEAFF
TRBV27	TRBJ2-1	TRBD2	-	TGTGCCAGCAGTTCGTCTATATGGGGACTAGTTTTGAATGAGCAGTTCTTC	CASSSSIWGLVLNEQFF
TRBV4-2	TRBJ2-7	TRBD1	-	TGTGCCAGCAGCCCTGTAGGCGGGACAGGAAACTACGAGCAGTACTTC	CASSPVGGTGNYEQYF
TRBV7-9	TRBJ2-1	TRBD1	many	TGTGCCAGCAGCTCGCGTCCGCACAATTTGGTGGACAGGCCGAGCAAGGATGAGCAGTTCTTC	CASSSRPHNLVDRPSKDEQFF
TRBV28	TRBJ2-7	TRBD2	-	TGTGCCAGCGGTGGACTAGCGGGAGAGGGCCCCTACGAGCAGTACTTC	CASGGLAGEGPYEQYF
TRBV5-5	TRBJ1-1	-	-	TGTGCCAGCAGCTTGGCATGGGAAACTGAAGCTTTCTTT	CASSLAWETEAFF
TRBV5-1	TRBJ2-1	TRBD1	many	TGCGCCAGCAGCTGGACAGGGTTAAAAGGCAATGAGCAGTTCTTC	CASSWTGLKGNEQFF
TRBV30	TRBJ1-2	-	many	TGTGCCTGGAGTGGGATGGGCTATGGCTACACCTTC	CAWSGMGYGYTF
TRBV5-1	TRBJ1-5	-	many	TGCGCCAGCAGCTTGGCCGGACTACTCAATCAGCCCCAGCATTTT	CASSLAGLLNQPQHF
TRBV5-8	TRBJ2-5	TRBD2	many	TGTGCCAGCAGCTTGAAACTAGCGGGAGGAGAGACCCAGTACTTC	CASSLKLAGGETQYF
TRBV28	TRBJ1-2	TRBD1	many	TGTGCCAGCAGTTCGGACAGGGTATATGGCTACACCTTC	CASSSDRVYGYTF
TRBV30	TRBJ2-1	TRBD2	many	TGTGCCTGGAGTTATGGCGGGAGGACCTACAATGAGCAGTTCTTC	CAWSYGGRTYNEQFF
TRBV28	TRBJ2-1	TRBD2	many	TGTGCCAGCAGGGACGGCGGGAGCGGGAGGGTAGGGGCCAATGAGCAGTTCTTC	CASRDGGSGRVGANEQFF
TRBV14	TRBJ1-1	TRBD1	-	TGTGCCAGCAGCCAGCGCAGGGGGTATTTGGACACTGAAGCTTTCTTT	CASSQRRGYLDTEAFF
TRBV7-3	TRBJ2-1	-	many	TGTGCCAGCAGCCAACGACAGTACAATGAGCAGTTCTTC	CASSQRQYNEQFF
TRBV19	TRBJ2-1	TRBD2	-	TGTGCCAGCAGACTAGCGGGACGGTATGAGCAGTTCTTC	CASRLAGRYEQFF
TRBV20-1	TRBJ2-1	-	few	TGCAGTGCTAGAGAATCACCGCCGCGGATTGCCGGATCCTACAATGAGCAGTTCTTC	CSARESPPRIAGSYNEQFF
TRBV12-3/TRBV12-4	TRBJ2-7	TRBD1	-	TGTGCCAGCAGTCCCCGGGACAGGGTGAACTACGAGCAGTACTTC	CASSPRDRVNYEQYF
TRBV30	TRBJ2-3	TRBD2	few	TGTGCCTGGAGTGGGACTAGCGGGAATGTCGGGGGCACAGATACGCAGTATTTT	CAWSGTSGNVGGTDTQYF
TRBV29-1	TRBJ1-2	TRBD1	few	TGCAGCGTTGAGCGCCTGACAGGGGGCCTCTATGGCTACACCTTC	CSVERLTGGLYGYTF
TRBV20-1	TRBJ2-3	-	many	TGCAGTGCCCAAGACCCTAGCACAGATACGCAGTATTTT	CSAQDPSTDTQYF
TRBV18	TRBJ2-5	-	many	TGTGCCAGCTCACCGTTAGCGGACCCAGCGAGGGAGACCCAGTACTTC	CASSPLADPARETQYF
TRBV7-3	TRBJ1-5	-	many	TGTGCCAGCAGCCCCGGGATTGGGCAGCCCCAGCATTTT	CASSPGIGQPQHF